These 13 T cell receptor delta chains were sequenced from one sample in a study of gamma-delta T cells after stem cell transplantation. TCRdb re-processed the RT-PCR reads using CATT. The sample includes some 1,500 delta-chain clones, about 22% of them seen just once. The source material was gamma-delta T cells. The receptors were gathered from a human donor. It is not recorded whose cells these are; they may come from a transplant donor.

This clone has just a few counts. The protein TCRdb gives is from a much larger clone and does not agree with this DNA's translation at residue 20, likely a read error; the protein shown here comes from the DNA. DNA for the CDR3: TGTGCTCTTGGGGAATTTACCTTCCTACAAGTACTGGGGGATAGAGGCACCGATAAACCCATCTTT. The encoded protein is CALGEFTFLQVLGDRGTDKPIF. The chain uses TRDV1 and TRDJ1, with 11 positions matching TRDD3. The CDR3 totals 22 residues. Germline-derived CDR1 and CDR2 are TSWWSYY and QGS.

The V gene is TRDV2, the J gene TRDJ1, with TRDD3 as a possible D gene (6 bases). Trimming took off 1 base at V and 0 bases at J, with 17 bases between the two ends. Germline values: CDR1 GEAIGNYY, CDR2 EKD. The CDR3 contains 17 residues. CDR3 residues: CACDTLNGGEYTDKLIF. Written as DNA, the CDR3 is TGTGCCTGTGACACGCTCAATGGGGGGGAGTACACCGATAAACTCATCTTT.

This clone is a singleton in its sample. A much larger clone differs by one base, so this may be a read error. V gene TRDV2 combines with J gene TRDJ1; D gene ambiguous. V shed 0 bases and J shed 0 bases, with 16 bases lying between them. CDR1 and CDR2 (germline): GEAIGNYY, EKD. CDR3 length: 17 residues. For the CDR3, the DNA is TGTGCCTGTGACACCGTTGGGCGTTCTACGGACACCGATAAACTCATCTTT. Its protein product is CACDTVGRSTDTDKLIF.

This clone was observed a handful of times. The protein held in TCRdb is that of a much larger clone and does not match this DNA's translation at residue 13, likely because of a read error; the protein shown is translated from the DNA. The chain has TRDV1 and TRDJ2; D is undetermined. From germline, CDR1 is TSWWSYY and CDR2 QGS. This CDR3 comprises 21 residues. Trimming removed 5 bases from V and 0 bases from J, with 28 bases in between. The CDR3 region is CALGSPKTLILIRALTAQLFF. The DNA of the CDR3 is TGTGCTCTTGGGTCCCCGAAAACCCTTATCCTGATCAGAGCTTTGACAGCACAACTCTTCTTT.

Relative to its sample, this clone is medium-sized (0.01 to 0.1%). The rearrangement uses TRDV2 and TRDJ1; 11 positions match TRDD3. The CDR3 covers 17 residues. J was trimmed by 2 bases and V by 0 bases; bases with no gene match: 7. Germline V gene sequence: CDR1 GEAIGNYY, CDR2 EKD. CDR3 sequence reads: CACDTLLGDTRTDKLIF. In nucleotides, the CDR3 is TGTGCCTGTGACACCCTCCTGGGGGATACAAGAACCGATAAACTCATCTTT.

This chain connects TRDV2 to TRDJ1; perhaps TRDD3 as D (6 bases). V shed 3 bases and J shed 2 bases, with 27 bases lying between them. The CDR3 is made up of 19 amino acids. Germline CDR1 and CDR2: GEAIGNYY and EKD. The CDR3, as DNA: TGTGCCTGTGACCCAATAATGGGGGTCAAAAACAAGTCGACCGATAAACTCATCTTT. It is translated as CACDPIMGVKNKSTDKLIF.

This clone was seen once. Given a much more abundant clone one base away, this may be a read error. Other DNA variants within this sample encode the same CDR3. J is TRDJ1 and V is TRDV2, with TRDD3 identical over 8 bases. J lost 0 bases, V lost 0 bases, and 8 bases had no gene match. The germline gives CDR1 GEAIGNYY, CDR2 EKD. This CDR3 region has 17 residues. As DNA, the CDR3 is TGTGCCTGTGACACCGTAGAGCTGGGGGACTACACCGATAAACTCATCTTT. Translation: CACDTVELGDYTDKLIF.

About this clone itself: This clone may be a read error of a much larger clone one base away. Other DNA sequences of this sample code for an identical CDR3. The V gene is TRDV2, the J gene TRDJ1; 9 positions match TRDD3. The CDR3 extends over 14 amino acids. The J segment lost 3 bases and the V segment lost 4 bases, leaving 5 bases of the junction unmatched. Germline CDR1 reads GEAIGNYY; CDR2 reads EKD. The CDR3 region has the DNA TGTGCCTGTGAAAGACTGGGGGACGCCGATAAACTCATCTTT. Amino acids: CACERLGDADKLIF.

Only a few counts were recorded for this clone. A read error may be the cause here, since a much bigger clone is one base away. CDR3 coding DNA: TGTGCCTGTGACACCGTGAGGACAGACACCGATAAACTCATCTTT. The encoded protein is CACDTVRTDTDKLIF. V gene TRDV2 combines with J gene TRDJ1; no reliable D call. There are 15 residues in the CDR3. Trimming pared 0 bases from V and 0 bases from J, leaving 10 bases between. Germline CDR1 GEAIGNYY, CDR2 EKD.

The chain is built from TRDV2 and TRDJ1, with 11 bases aligning to TRDD3. The CDR3 is 20 residues long. With V trimmed by 3 bases and J by 1 base, 18 bases remained unmatched. Per germline, CDR1 GEAIGNYY and CDR2 EKD. CDR3 sequence reads: CACDPLEPWGIQIGTDKLIF. CDR3 DNA: TGTGCCTGTGACCCCTTGGAACCCTGGGGGATACAGATTGGCACCGATAAACTCATCTTT.

As regards this clone: This clone may be a read error of a much larger clone one base away. Other DNA sequences in the sample encode the same CDR3. The V call is TRDV2, the J call TRDJ1; 10 nucleotides match TRDD3. CDR3 length equals 28 residues. Germline-derived CDR1 and CDR2 are GEAIGNYY and EKD. In nucleotides, the CDR3 is TGCGCCTGTGACACCCTCAGGTTGGATAGATCTATTACTGGGGGGATACGGGAACCTTCGACTTACACCGATAAACTCATCTTT. Encoded protein: CACDTLRLDRSITGGIREPSTYTDKLIF.

This clone is medium-sized in the sample. The CDR3 region is CACDTLAGSTGGYAKNTDKLIF. CDR3 bases: TGTGCCTGTGACACCCTGGCGGGGAGTACTGGGGGATACGCTAAGAACACCGATAAACTCATCTTT. The chain couples TRDV2 to TRDJ1; the match to TRDD3 covers 13 bases. CDR3 length: 22 amino acids. Losses at the gene ends were 0 bases for V and 0 bases for J; bases not matched to a gene: 18. From germline, CDR1 is GEAIGNYY and CDR2 EKD.

As concerns this clone: A far larger clone is a single base away, which makes a read error likely. The chain is built from TRDV2 and TRDJ1; perhaps TRDD2 as D (5 bases). V lost 2 bases and J 3 bases, leaving 21 bases between the germline ends. The CDR3 contains 17 residues. The germline gives CDR1 GEAIGNYY, CDR2 EKD. This CDR3 is CACDMIGATFKPDKLIF. DNA for the CDR3: TGTGCCTGTGACATGATCGGCGCTACCTTCAAGCCCGATAAACTCATCTTT.